This is a list of T cell receptor beta chains from one sample in a study of T cells in tuberculosis. Repertoires were generated with immunoSEQ multiplex PCR, while TCRdb's copy carries only in-frame clones and drops some. The repertoire has roughly 44,000 clones, roughly 96% of them found once; the top ten carry less than 8.5%. The sample was PBMCs. The receptors were gathered from a donor between 10 and 35 years old with latent tuberculosis or without tuberculosis infection. The CDR3 runs from the conserved cysteine through the conserved F or W. D genes are given only for firm matches. Where a row states a size, it is once, few, many or the class of an expanded clone; other rows omit it.

>.|TRBV7-6|.|TRBJ1-4
CASSRGGAGQPIEKLFF
TGTGCCAGCAGCCGGGGGGGGGCAGGACAGCCCATTGAAAAACTGTTTTTT
>few|TRBV6-5|.|TRBJ2-7
CASRVGRGLYEQYF
TGTGCCAGCAGGGTAGGAAGGGGTCTCTACGAGCAGTACTTC
>.|TRBV6-5|.|TRBJ2-3
CASSYGRPSTDTQYF
TGTGCCAGCAGTTACGGGCGACCCAGCACAGATACGCAGTATTTT
>.|TRBV15|.|TRBJ2-7
CATSRGTAIYEQYF
TGTGCCACCAGCCGGGGGACTGCTATCTACGAGCAGTACTTC
>.|TRBV14|.|TRBJ2-7
CASSQGVRAMDEQYF
TGTGCCAGCAGCCAAGGCGTCAGGGCCATGGACGAGCAGTACTTC
>.|TRBV6-5|TRBD1|TRBJ2-3
CASSYGTGSGDTQYF
TGTGCCAGCAGTTACGGGACAGGAAGTGGAGATACGCAGTATTTT
>.|TRBV7-2|TRBD1|TRBJ2-7
CASSLAAFGQGLSYEQYF
TGTGCCAGCAGCTTAGCGGCATTCGGACAGGGTCTCTCCTACGAGCAGTACTTC
>.|TRBV4-2|TRBD2|TRBJ2-7
CASSQDLAGAYEQYF
TGTGCCAGCAGCCAAGATCTAGCGGGAGCCTACGAGCAGTACTTC
>few|TRBV7-2|.|TRBJ2-7
CASSLAERYEQYF
TGTGCCAGCAGCTTAGCGGAGCGCTACGAGCAGTACTTC
>.|TRBV11-2|TRBD2|TRBJ2-1
CASSSISGRAYNEQFF
TGTGCCAGCAGCTCCATTAGCGGGAGAGCCTACAATGAGCAGTTCTTC
>.|TRBV5-6|TRBD1|TRBJ1-5
CASSRSDRDQQPQHF
TGTGCCAGCAGCCGATCGGACAGGGATCAGCAGCCCCAGCATTTT
>.|TRBV27|.|TRBJ1-1
CASSLFGEGSNTEAFF
TGTGCCAGCAGTTTATTCGGGGAGGGCAGTAACACTGAAGCTTTCTTT
>.|TRBV9|TRBD2|TRBJ2-3
CASNPSGDSTDTQYF
TGTGCCAGCAACCCTAGCGGGGACAGCACAGATACGCAGTATTTT
>.|TRBV6-5|TRBD2|TRBJ2-4
CASTLVAGGQNIQYF
TGTGCCAGCACCCTCGTAGCGGGAGGGCAGAACATTCAGTACTTC
>.|TRBV6-4|.|TRBJ1-6
CASSEDSSYNSPLHF
TGTGCCAGCAGTGAGGACAGCTCCTATAATTCACCCCTCCACTTT
>.|TRBV9|.|TRBJ2-7
CASSPSGQPRDEQYF
TGTGCCAGCAGCCCCTCCGGCCAGCCCCGGGACGAGCAGTACTTC
>once|TRBV6-6|.|TRBJ1-4
CASSHMTVNEKLFF
TGTGCCAGCAGCCACATGACAGTTAATGAAAAACTGTTTTTT
>.|TRBV5-6|TRBD2|TRBJ2-1
CASSSIGTSGSNEQFF
TGTGCCAGCAGCTCTATAGGGACTAGCGGGAGTAATGAGCAGTTCTTC
>.|TRBV5-6|TRBD2|TRBJ2-7
CASSSPTSGSHEQYF
TGTGCCAGCAGCTCACCAACTAGCGGGAGCCACGAGCAGTACTTC
>.|TRBV13|TRBD1|TRBJ1-4
CASSSSGTGGEKLFF
TGTGCCAGCAGCTCCTCCGGGACAGGGGGTGAAAAACTGTTTTTT
>.|TRBV6-5|.|TRBJ2-7
CASSYGREVTYEQYF
TGTGCCAGCAGTTACGGGAGAGAGGTGACCTACGAGCAGTACTTC
>.|TRBV7-2|TRBD1|TRBJ2-7
CASSFRDRPYEQYF
TGTGCCAGCAGCTTCCGGGACAGGCCCTACGAGCAGTACTTC
>.|TRBV10-1|.|TRBJ1-2
CASSENTNYGYTF
TGCGCCAGCAGTGAGAACACAAACTATGGCTACACCTTC
>.|TRBV7-2|.|TRBJ1-2
CASSLGSGNYGYTF
TGTGCCAGCAGCTTAGGCAGCGGAAACTATGGCTACACCTTC
>.|TRBV19|.|TRBJ1-1
CASSISPQVEAFF
TGTGCCAGTAGTATTTCCCCACAGGTTGAAGCTTTCTTT
>.|TRBV30|.|TRBJ1-1
CAFYPRGRTEAFF
TGTGCCTTCTACCCGCGGGGGAGGACTGAAGCTTTCTTT
>.|TRBV15|.|TRBJ1-5
CATSRKWSGSNQPQHF
TGTGCCACCAGCAGGAAATGGTCAGGGAGCAATCAGCCCCAGCATTTT
>.|TRBV6-1|.|TRBJ2-7
CASSERTELGEQYF
TGTGCCAGCAGTGAGAGGACAGAATTGGGCGAGCAGTACTTC
>.|TRBV7-7|.|TRBJ2-1
CASSLGHGEQFF
TGTGCCAGCAGCTTAGGCCACGGTGAGCAGTTCTTC
>.|TRBV28|TRBD2|TRBJ2-7
CASTQHGTSYEQYF
TGTGCCAGCACCCAACACGGGACTAGCTACGAGCAGTACTTC
>once|TRBV9|TRBD2|TRBJ2-1
CASSVETSGRAGSYNEQFF
TGTGCCAGCAGCGTAGAGACTAGCGGGAGGGCCGGGTCCTACAATGAGCAGTTCTTC
>.|TRBV4-1|.|TRBJ1-6
CASSQRQDNSPLHF
TGCGCCAGCAGCCAGAGACAAGATAATTCACCCCTCCACTTT
>.|TRBV5-1|.|TRBJ1-2
CASSLGGDGVYGYTF
TGCGCCAGCAGCTTGGGTGGAGACGGGGTCTATGGCTACACCTTC
>.|TRBV11-1|.|TRBJ1-1
CASSLAADLPMNTEAFF
TGTGCCAGCAGCTTAGCTGCAGACTTACCAATGAACACTGAAGCTTTCTTT
>.|TRBV5-1|TRBD1|TRBJ1-1
CASSLGQGATEAFF
TGCGCCAGCAGCTTGGGACAGGGGGCAACTGAAGCTTTCTTT
>.|TRBV30|TRBD2|TRBJ2-7
CAWSVLGGSYEQYF
TGTGCCTGGAGTGTACTGGGGGGGTCCTACGAGCAGTACTTC
>.|TRBV5-4|TRBD2|TRBJ2-1
CASSFGGSNEQFF
TGTGCCAGCAGCTTTGGCGGGAGCAATGAGCAGTTCTTC
>.|TRBV7-9|TRBD2|TRBJ2-3
CASSFGGGTDTQYF
TGTGCCAGCAGCTTCGGGGGGGGCACAGATACGCAGTATTTT
>.|TRBV6-6|.|TRBJ1-6
CASSYSQGQGDSPLHF
TGTGCCAGCAGTTACTCGCAGGGGCAAGGGGATTCACCCCTCCACTTT
>.|TRBV5-1|TRBD1|TRBJ2-2
CASSSQGASGELFF
TGCGCCAGCAGCAGCCAGGGGGCGTCCGGGGAGCTGTTTTTT
>.|TRBV25-1|TRBD1|TRBJ2-1
CASSDATGGSYNEQFF
TGTGCCAGCAGTGATGCGACAGGGGGAAGCTACAATGAGCAGTTCTTC
>.|TRBV6-1|.|TRBJ1-2
CASSENSMRRGLAF
TGTGCCAGCAGTGAAAATTCTATGAGGCGGGGACTTGCCTTC
>.|TRBV6-5|.|TRBJ1-2
CASSREAALGRGYTF
TGTGCCAGCAGTCGGGAGGCTGCCCTTGGTAGGGGCTACACCTTC
>.|TRBV19|TRBD1|TRBJ1-1
CASSLQGGNTEAFF
TGTGCCAGTAGTCTACAGGGGGGAAACACTGAAGCTTTCTTT
>.|TRBV7-8|.|TRBJ1-4
CASGGYEKLFF
TGTGCCAGCGGAGGGTATGAAAAACTGTTTTTT
>.|TRBV2|TRBD1|TRBJ1-1
CASSPGQPEAFF
TGTGCCAGCAGTCCGGGACAGCCTGAAGCTTTCTTT
>.|TRBV6-1|TRBD1|TRBJ1-2
CASGQGQRGTF
TGTGCCAGCGGACAGGGTCAAAGGGGGACCTTC
>.|TRBV5-3|.|TRBJ1-4
CARSLAPPDSLTYSNEKLFF
TGTGCCAGAAGCTTGGCGCCCCCCGACAGCCTCACTTACTCCAATGAAAAACTGTTTTTT
>.|TRBV4-1|.|TRBJ2-7
CASSQVNSQTYEQYF
TGCGCCAGCAGCCAAGTTAACAGCCAAACCTACGAGCAGTACTTC
>once|TRBV27|TRBD1|TRBJ2-1
CASSWTGGYNEQFF
TGTGCCAGCAGTTGGACAGGGGGTTACAATGAGCAGTTCTTC
>.|TRBV7-3|TRBD1|TRBJ2-2
CASRFTGGYTGELFF
TGTGCCAGCAGATTTACAGGGGGATACACCGGGGAGCTGTTTTTT
>.|TRBV2|TRBD2|TRBJ2-7
CASTPRSGSRYF
TGTGCCAGCACCCCACGGAGCGGGAGTCGGTACTTC
>.|TRBV20-1|.|TRBJ2-1
CSARTSDEQFF
TGCAGTGCTAGGACTAGTGACGAGCAGTTCTTC
>.|TRBV13|TRBD2|TRBJ2-7
CASARTSGTYEQYF
TGTGCCAGCGCTAGGACTAGCGGAACCTACGAGCAGTACTTC
>.|TRBV9|.|TRBJ1-4
CASSGHPTSNEKLFF
TGTGCCAGCAGCGGACACCCAACGAGTAATGAAAAACTGTTTTTT